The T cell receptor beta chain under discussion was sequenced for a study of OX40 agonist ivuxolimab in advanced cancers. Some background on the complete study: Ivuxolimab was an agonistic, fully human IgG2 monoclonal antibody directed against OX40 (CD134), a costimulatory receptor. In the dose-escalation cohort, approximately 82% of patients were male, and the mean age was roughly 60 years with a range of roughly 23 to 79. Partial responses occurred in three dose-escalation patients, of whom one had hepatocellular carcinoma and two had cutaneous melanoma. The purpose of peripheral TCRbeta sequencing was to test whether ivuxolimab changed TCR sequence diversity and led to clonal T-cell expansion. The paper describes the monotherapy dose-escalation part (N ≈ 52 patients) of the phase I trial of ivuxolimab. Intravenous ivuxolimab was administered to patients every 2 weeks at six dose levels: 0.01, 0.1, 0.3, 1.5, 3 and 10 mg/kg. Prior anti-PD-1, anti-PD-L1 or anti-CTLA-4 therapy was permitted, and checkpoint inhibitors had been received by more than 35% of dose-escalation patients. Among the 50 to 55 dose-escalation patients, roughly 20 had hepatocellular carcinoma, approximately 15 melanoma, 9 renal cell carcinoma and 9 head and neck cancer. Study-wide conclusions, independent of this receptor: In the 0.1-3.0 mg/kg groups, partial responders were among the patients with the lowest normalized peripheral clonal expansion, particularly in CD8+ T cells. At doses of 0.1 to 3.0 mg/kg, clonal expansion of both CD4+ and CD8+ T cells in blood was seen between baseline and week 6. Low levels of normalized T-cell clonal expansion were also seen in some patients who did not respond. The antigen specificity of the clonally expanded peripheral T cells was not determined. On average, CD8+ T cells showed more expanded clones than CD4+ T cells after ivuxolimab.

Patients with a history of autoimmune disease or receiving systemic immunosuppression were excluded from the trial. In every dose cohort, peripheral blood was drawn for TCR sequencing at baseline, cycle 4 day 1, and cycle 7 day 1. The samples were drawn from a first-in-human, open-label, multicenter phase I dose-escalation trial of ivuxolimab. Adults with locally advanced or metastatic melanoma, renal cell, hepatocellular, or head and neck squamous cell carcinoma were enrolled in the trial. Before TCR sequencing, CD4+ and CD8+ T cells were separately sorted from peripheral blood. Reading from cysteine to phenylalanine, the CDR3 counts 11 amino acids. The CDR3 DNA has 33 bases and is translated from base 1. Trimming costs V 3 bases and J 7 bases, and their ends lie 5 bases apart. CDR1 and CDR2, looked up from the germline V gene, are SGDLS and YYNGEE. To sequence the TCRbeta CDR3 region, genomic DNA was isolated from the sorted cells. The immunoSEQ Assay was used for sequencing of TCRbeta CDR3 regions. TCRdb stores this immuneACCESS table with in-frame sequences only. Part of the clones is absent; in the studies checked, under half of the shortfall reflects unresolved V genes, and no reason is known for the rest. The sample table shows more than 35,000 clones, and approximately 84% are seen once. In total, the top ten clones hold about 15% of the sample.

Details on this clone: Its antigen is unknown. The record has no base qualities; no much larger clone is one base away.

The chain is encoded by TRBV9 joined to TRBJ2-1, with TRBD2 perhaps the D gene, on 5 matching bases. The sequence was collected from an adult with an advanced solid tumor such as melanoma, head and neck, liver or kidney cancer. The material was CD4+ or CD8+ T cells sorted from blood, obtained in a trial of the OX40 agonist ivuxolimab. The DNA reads TGTGCCAGCAGCGCGGGAAATGAGCAGTTCTTC. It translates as CASSAGNEQFF.